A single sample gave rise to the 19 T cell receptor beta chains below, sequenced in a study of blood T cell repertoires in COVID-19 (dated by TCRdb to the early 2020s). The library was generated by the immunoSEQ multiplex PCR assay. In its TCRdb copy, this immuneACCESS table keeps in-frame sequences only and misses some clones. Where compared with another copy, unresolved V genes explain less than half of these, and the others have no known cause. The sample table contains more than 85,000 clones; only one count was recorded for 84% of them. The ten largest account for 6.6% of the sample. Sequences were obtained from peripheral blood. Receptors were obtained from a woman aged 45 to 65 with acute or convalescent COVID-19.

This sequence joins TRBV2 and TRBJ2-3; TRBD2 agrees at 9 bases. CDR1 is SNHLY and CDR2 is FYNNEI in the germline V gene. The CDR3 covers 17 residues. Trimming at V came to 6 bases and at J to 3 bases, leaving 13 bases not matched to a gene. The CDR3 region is CASRLSGGSSGTDTQYF. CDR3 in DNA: TGTGCCAGCAGGTTGAGCGGGGGGAGCTCCGGGACAGATACGCAGTATTTT. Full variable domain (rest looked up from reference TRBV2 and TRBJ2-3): EPEVTQTPSHQVTQMGQEVILRCVPISNHLYFYWYRQILGQKVEFLVSFYNNEISEKSEIFDDQFSVERPDGSNFTLKIRSTKLEDSAMYFCASRLSGGSSGTDTQYFGPGTRLTVL.

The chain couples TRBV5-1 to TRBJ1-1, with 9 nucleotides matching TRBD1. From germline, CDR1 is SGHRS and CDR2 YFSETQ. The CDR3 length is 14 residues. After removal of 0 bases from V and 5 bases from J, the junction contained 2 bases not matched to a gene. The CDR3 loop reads CASSLDRGRTEAFF. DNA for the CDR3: TGCGCCAGCAGCTTGGACAGGGGGCGAACTGAAGCTTTCTTT.

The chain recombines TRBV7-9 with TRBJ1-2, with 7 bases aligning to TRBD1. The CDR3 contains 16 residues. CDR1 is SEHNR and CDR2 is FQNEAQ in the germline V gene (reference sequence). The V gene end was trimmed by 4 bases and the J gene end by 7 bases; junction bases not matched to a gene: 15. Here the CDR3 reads CASSSTPGQALLGYTF. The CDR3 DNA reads TGTGCCAGCAGCTCTACCCCCGGACAGGCACTTCTTGGCTACACCTTC.

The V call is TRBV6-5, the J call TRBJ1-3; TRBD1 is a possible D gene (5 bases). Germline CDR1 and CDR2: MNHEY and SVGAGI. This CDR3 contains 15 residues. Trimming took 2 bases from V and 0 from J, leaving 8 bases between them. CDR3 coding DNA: TGTGCCAGCAGTTACGGGGCCTCCTCTGGAAACACCATATATTTT. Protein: CASSYGASSGNTIYF.

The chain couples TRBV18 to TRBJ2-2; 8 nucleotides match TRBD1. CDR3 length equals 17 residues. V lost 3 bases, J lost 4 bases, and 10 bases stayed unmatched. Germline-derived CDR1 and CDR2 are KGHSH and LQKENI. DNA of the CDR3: TGTGCCAGCTCACCTACAAGACAGGGGACCGGCACCGGGGAGCTGTTTTTT. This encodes CASSPTRQGTGTGELFF.

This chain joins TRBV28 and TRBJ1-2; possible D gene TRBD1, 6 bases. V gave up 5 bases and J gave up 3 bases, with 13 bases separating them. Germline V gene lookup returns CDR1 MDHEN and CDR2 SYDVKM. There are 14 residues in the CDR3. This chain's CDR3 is CASSTQGTYYGYTF. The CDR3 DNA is TGTGCCAGCAGTACACAGGGCACGTACTATGGCTACACCTTC.

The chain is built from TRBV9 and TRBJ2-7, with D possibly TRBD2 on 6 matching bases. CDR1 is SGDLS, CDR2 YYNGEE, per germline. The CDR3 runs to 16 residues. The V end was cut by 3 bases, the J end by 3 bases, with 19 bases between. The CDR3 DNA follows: TGTGCCAGCAGCGGTTACCACTGGGACTTAAACTACGAGCAGTACTTC. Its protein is CASSGYHWDLNYEQYF. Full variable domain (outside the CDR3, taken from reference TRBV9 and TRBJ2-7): DSGVTQTPKHLITATGQRVTLRCSPRSGDLSVYWYQQSLDQGLQFLIQYYNGEERAKGNILERFSAQQFPDLHSELNLSSLELGDSALYFCASSGYHWDLNYEQYFGPGTRLTVT.

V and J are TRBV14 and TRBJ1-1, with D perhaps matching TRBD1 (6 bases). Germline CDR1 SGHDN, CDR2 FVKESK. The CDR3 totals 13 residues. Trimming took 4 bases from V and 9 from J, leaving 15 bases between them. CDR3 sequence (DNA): TGTGCCAGCAGCCTTAACTCAGGGGCTAAAGCTTTCTTT. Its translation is CASSLNSGAKAFF.

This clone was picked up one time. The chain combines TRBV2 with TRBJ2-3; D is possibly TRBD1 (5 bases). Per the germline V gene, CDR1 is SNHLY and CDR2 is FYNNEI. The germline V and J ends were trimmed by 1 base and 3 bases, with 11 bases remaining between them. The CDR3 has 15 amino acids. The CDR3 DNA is TGTGCCAGCAGTGAAGACAGGTGGAGTACAGATACGCAGTATTTT. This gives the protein CASSEDRWSTDTQYF.

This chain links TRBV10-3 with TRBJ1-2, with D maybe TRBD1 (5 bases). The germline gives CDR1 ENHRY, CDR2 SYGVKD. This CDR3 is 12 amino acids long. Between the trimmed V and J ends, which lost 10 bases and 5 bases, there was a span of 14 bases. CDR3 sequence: CATGGGFYGYTF. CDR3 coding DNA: TGTGCCACCGGCGGGGGGTTTTATGGCTACACCTTC.

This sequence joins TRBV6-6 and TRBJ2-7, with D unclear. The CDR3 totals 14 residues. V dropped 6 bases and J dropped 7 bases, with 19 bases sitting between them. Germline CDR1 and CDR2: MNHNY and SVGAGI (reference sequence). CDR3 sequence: CASSQSPLPGEQYF. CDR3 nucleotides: TGTGCCAGCAGCCAGAGTCCCCTCCCCGGGGAGCAGTACTTC.

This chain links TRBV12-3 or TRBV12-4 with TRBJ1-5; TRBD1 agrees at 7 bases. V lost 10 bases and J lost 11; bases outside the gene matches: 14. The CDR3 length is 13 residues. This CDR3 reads CATGTALIGAQHF. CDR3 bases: TGTGCCACTGGGACAGCGCTTATTGGGGCCCAGCATTTT.

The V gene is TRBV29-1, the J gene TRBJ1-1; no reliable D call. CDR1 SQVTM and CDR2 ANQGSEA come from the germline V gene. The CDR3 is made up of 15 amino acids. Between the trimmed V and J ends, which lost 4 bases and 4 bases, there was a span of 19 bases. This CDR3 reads CSVGLGSPGLTEAFF. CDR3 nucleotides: TGCAGCGTTGGATTGGGCAGCCCTGGGCTCACTGAAGCTTTCTTT.

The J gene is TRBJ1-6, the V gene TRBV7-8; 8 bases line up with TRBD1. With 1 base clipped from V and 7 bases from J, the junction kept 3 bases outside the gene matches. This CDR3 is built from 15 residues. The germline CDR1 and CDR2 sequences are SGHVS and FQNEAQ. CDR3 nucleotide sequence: TGTGCCAGCAGCTTAGACAGGGGGAAAAATTCACCCCTCCACTTT. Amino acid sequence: CASSLDRGKNSPLHF.

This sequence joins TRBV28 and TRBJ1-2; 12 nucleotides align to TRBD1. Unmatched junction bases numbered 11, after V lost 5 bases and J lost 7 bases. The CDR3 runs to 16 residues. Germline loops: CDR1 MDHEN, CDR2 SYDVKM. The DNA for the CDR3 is TGTGCCAGCAGTCTCCGACCGGGACAGGGGGCGGGTGGCTACACCTTC. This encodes CASSLRPGQGAGGYTF.

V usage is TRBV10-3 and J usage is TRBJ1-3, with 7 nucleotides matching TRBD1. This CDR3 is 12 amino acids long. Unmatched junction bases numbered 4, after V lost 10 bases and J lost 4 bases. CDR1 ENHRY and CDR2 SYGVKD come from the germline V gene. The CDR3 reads CATGTEGNTIYF. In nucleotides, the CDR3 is TGTGCCACCGGGACAGAGGGAAACACCATATATTTT.

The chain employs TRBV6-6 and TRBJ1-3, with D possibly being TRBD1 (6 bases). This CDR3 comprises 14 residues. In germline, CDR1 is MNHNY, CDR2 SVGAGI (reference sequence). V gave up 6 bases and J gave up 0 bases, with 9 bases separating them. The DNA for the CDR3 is TGTGCCAGCAGCGGACAGAACTCTGGAAACACCATATATTTT. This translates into CASSGQNSGNTIYF.

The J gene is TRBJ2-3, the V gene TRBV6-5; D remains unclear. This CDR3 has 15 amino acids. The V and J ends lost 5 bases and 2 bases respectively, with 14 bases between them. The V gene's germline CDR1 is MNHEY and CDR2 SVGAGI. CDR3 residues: CASSPRPGSTDTQYF. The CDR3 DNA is TGTGCCAGCAGTCCCCGACCCGGGTCCACAGATACGCAGTATTTT.

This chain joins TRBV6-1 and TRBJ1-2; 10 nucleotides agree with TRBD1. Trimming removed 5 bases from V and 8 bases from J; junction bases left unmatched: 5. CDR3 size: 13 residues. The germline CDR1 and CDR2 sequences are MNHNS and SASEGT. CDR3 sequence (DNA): TGTGCCAGCAGTCAGGGACAGGGGAGCGGCTACACCTTC. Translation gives CASSQGQGSGYTF.